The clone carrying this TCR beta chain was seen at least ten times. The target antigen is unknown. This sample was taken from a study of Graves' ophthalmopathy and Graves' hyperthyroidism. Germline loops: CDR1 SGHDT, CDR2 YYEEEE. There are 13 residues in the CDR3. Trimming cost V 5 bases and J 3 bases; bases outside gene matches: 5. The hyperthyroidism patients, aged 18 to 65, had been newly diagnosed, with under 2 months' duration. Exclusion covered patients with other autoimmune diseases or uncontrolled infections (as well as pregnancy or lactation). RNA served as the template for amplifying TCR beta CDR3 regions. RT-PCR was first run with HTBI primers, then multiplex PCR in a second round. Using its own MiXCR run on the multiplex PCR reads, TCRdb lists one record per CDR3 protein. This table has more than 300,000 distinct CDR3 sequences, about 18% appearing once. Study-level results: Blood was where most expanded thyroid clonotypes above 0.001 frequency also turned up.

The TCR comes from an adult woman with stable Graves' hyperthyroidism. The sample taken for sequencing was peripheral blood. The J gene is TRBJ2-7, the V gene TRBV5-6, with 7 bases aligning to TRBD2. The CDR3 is CASRLGGVYEQYF. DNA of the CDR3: TGTGCCAGCAGACTGGGAGGGGTCTACGAGCAGTACTTC. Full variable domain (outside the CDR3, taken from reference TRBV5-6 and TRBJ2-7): DAGVTQSPTHLIKTRGQQVTLRCSPKSGHDTVSWYQQALGQGPQFIFQYYEEEERQRGNFPDRFSGHQFPNYSSELNVNALLLGDSALYLCASRLGGVYEQYFGPGTRLTVT.